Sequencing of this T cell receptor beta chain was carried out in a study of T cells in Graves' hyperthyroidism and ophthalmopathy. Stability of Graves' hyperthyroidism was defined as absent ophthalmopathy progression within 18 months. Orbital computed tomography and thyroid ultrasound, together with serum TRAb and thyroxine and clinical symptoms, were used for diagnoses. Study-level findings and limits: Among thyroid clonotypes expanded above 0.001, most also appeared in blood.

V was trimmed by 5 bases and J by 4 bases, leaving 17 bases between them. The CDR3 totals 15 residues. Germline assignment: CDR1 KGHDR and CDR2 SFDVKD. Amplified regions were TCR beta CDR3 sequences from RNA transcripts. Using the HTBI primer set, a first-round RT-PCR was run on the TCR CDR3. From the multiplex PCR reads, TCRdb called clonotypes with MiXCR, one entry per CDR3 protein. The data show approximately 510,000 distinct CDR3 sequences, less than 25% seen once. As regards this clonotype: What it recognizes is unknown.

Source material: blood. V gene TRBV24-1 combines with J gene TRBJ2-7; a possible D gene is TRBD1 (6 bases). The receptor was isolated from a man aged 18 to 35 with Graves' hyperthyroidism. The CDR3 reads CATSVRTDDLYEQYF. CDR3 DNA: TGTGCCACCAGTGTTAGGACAGACGATCTGTACGAGCAGTACTTC.